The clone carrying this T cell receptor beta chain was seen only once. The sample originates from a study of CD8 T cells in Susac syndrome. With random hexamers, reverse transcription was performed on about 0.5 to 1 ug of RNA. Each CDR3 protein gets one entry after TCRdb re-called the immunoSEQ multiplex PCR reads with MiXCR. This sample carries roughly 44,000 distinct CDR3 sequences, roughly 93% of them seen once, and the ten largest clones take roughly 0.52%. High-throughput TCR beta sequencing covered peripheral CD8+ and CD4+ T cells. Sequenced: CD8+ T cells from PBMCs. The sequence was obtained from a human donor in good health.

The chain's CDR3 is CASRGISGANVLTF. The CDR3 coding sequence is TGTGCCAGCCGGGGGATCTCTGGGGCCAACGTCCTGACTTTC. V usage is TRBV7-9 and J usage is TRBJ2-6, with D possibly matching TRBD2 (6 bases). The CDR3 has 14 residues. CDR1 SEHNR and CDR2 FQNEAQ come from the germline V gene (reference sequence). The V and J ends lost 8 bases and 0 bases respectively, with 8 bases between them.